The source of this T cell receptor (beta chain) is a study of blood T cell repertoires in COVID-19 (dated by TCRdb to the early 2020s). The study in broad terms: Samples from collaborators originated in the United States, Italy and Spain and spanned both the acute and convalescent phases of COVID-19. A freely available public database, intended as a resource for researchers studying the immune response to SARS-CoV-2, is where the repertoires were released. Sample metadata almost always included a de-identified subject ID, COVID-19 status, age in years and sex. Deeply sampled blood TCRbeta repertoires from subjects exposed to, actively infected with, or recovered from COVID-19 were included in the dataset. The prospective study material was composed of cDNA or gDNA derived from T cells, B-cell-depleted T cells, or PBMCs. Where available, HLA class I and class II types were taken from metadata supplied by the sample provider and were not determined by assay-based typing. Samples were obtained from the ongoing ImmuneRACE study (first 160 participants) and from some 1,200 subjects provided by 6 global collaborators.

TCRbeta CDR3 regions were amplified from genomic DNA using the immunoSEQ Assay, a bias-controlled multiplex PCR. The published analysis was carried out like this. The number of nucleated cells in each sample was estimated by amplification of reference gene primers within the assay. To quantify the absolute abundance of each unique TCRbeta CDR3 rearrangement, sequence reads were collapsed and filtered. For each sample, productive Simpson clonality was calculated as the square root of Simpson's diversity index across productive rearrangements. TCRdb re-hosts the immuneACCESS table, in-frame sequences only. Its copies lack some clones; in the studies checked, an unresolved V gene accounts for under half of them, and the cause for the rest is not known. Clonal size and the V and J genes are those of that table, whereas D and trimming came from the DNA. The sample yields roughly 110,000 clones; over 60% were counted once. More than 5% of the sample comes from the top ten.

What the authors observed across the whole study: How much clinical and demographic metadata was included differed by source and by participant, and the metadata was provided uncurated.

One collaborating source in Seattle enrolled patients while the patients were actively infected and followed the patients over time throughout the course of disease. The collaborating institutions used their own protocols to collect whole blood in K2EDTA tubes. For TCRbeta analysis, collaborators shipped samples as frozen whole blood, isolated PBMCs, or DNA extracted from either of those sample types. Concerning this clone: It has no known antigen specificity. Nothing much larger sits one base from this clone, and base qualities are not available.

Reading from cysteine to phenylalanine, the CDR3 counts 17 amino acids. Just CDR3 DNA is preserved here, 51 bases in frame from base 1. After removal of 3 bases from V and 0 bases from J, the junction retains 3 bases not matched to a gene. Per the germline V gene, LGHNA is the CDR1 and YNFKEQ is the CDR2. The V gene is TRBV4-2 and the J gene is TRBJ2-1, with TRBD2 identical over 12 junction bases. Sequenced: peripheral blood. The clonotype was recovered from an elderly man with COVID-19, enrolled during active disease. The bases read TGTGCCAGCAGCCACGGACTAGCGGGGAGCTCCTACAATGAGCAGTTCTTC. This sequence encodes CASSHGLAGSSYNEQFF.